This record concerns one T cell receptor (beta chain) sequence. Its antigen is not known. Sequencing was performed with immunoSEQ multiplex PCR; in TCRdb, only in-frame clones are kept and a portion is missing. The data show 130,000 to 150,000 clones, with about nine tenths seen just once and roughly 3.2% held by the top ten. The source of the sample is a study of T cell responses to AZD1222 COVID-19 vaccine. Study observations and caveats: In a largely white British group with more females than males, clonal diversity was possibly underestimated.

This material consisted of peripheral blood, taken on day 0 of AZD1222 vaccination. The sequence was obtained from an adult in good health.

DNA for the CDR3: TGTGCCAGCAGCTTGGGACAGGGGTTTGAAAAACTGTTTTTT. It specifies CASSLGQGFEKLFF. The chain employs TRBV5-4 and TRBJ1-4, with 8 bases aligning to TRBD1. V lost 0 bases to trimming and J lost 7 bases; unmatched junction nucleotides: 2. The CDR3 consists of 14 residues. Germline CDR1 is SGHNT and CDR2 is YYREEE (reference sequence).